What follows are 25 T cell receptor beta chains derived from one specimen sequenced in a study of T cell changes during pregnancy in multiple sclerosis. Profiling relied on immunoSEQ multiplex PCR, and the TCRdb table lists in-frame clones only, not all of them. The sample lists 55,000 to 65,000 clones, just over 90% seen once, with under 2% in the top ten. The material sequenced was peripheral blood, taken after pregnancy. These receptors were taken from a female donor with multiple sclerosis, enrolled in a pregnancy study.

The genes are TRBV30 and TRBJ1-6; the D gene is possibly TRBD1 (6 bases). Germline V gene sequence: CDR1 GTSNPN, CDR2 SVGIG (reference sequence). The germline V and J ends were trimmed by 2 bases and 10 bases, with 27 bases remaining between them. The CDR3 consists of 18 residues. The chain's CDR3 is CAWSSHTLSGTLGSPLHF. The CDR3 coding sequence is TGTGCCTGGAGTTCCCATACTCTTTCCGGGACATTGGGGTCACCCCTCCACTTT.

This clone appeared a single time. CDR3 sequence: CASSYSASGRTYEQYF. The CDR3 DNA sequence: TGTGCCAGCAGTTACTCCGCTAGCGGGAGGACTTACGAGCAGTACTTC. This sequence joins TRBV6-5 and TRBJ2-7; 11 bases are shared with TRBD2. The CDR3 runs 16 residues. The V and J ends lost 0 bases and 4 bases, in that order; junction bases with no gene match: 5. The germline CDR1 and CDR2 sequences are MNHEY and SVGAGI.

V and J are TRBV29-1 and TRBJ2-1, with TRBD2 matching over 15 bases. This CDR3 spans 14 amino acids. V dropped 7 bases and J dropped 7; count of bases not matched to a gene: 5. Germline loops: CDR1 SQVTM, CDR2 ANQGSEA. This CDR3 reads CSAPGTSGRNEQFF. The DNA of the CDR3 is TGCAGCGCCCCAGGGACTAGCGGGAGGAATGAGCAGTTCTTC.

This clone was observed a single time. The rearrangement joins TRBV4-2 to TRBJ2-1, with 10 nucleotides matching TRBD2. The CDR3 extends over 16 amino acids. CDR1 and CDR2 (germline): LGHNA, YNFKEQ. The V gene end was trimmed by 0 bases and the J gene end by 3 bases; junction bases not matched to a gene: 2. The CDR3 is CASSQDTSGIYNEQFF. The DNA of the CDR3 is TGTGCCAGCAGCCAAGATACTAGCGGGATCTACAATGAGCAGTTCTTC.

The genes are TRBV29-1 and TRBJ1-5; unclear D gene. This CDR3 contains 13 residues. V lost 4 bases and J lost 6, with 13 bases in between. Germline V gene sequence: CDR1 SQVTM, CDR2 ANQGSEA. The CDR3: CSVVRGYGQPQHF. The CDR3 coding sequence is TGCAGCGTTGTTCGGGGATACGGTCAGCCCCAGCATTTT.

This clone appeared once. V usage is TRBV19 and J usage is TRBJ2-6; D uncertain. Trimming left V 8 bases short and J 2 bases short, with 7 bases between. This CDR3 has 13 residues. The germline V gene has CDR1 LNHDA and CDR2 SQIVND (reference sequence). The CDR3 coding sequence is TGTGCCAGTCAGGTGGCTGGGGCCAACGTCCTGACTTTC. It specifies CASQVAGANVLTF.

This clone was picked up one time. The chain joins TRBV7-9 to TRBJ2-1, with D unresolved. CDR3 length: 13 residues. Between the trimmed V and J ends, which lost 0 bases and 12 bases, there was a span of 12 bases. The germline V gene has CDR1 SEHNR and CDR2 FQNEAQ (reference sequence). CDR3 sequence reads: CASSLAPELVQFF. The DNA for the CDR3 is TGTGCCAGCAGCTTAGCGCCGGAGTTAGTGCAGTTCTTC.

The rearrangement uses TRBV13 and TRBJ1-2, with D perhaps matching TRBD1 (5 bases). The CDR3 runs to 13 residues. Looked up from germline, CDR1 is PRHDT and CDR2 is FYEKMQ (reference sequence). V lost 1 base to trimming and J lost 8 bases, with 11 bases between them. The CDR3 protein is CASSLAPGGGYTF. The CDR3 nucleotides read TGTGCCAGCAGCTTAGCCCCGGGGGGGGGCTACACCTTC.

The gene calls are TRBV14 and TRBJ1-1; D ambiguous. With 0 bases removed from V and 1 base from J, the gap between germline ends came to 6 bases. The CDR3 consists of 14 residues. Germline CDR1 is SGHDN and CDR2 is FVKESK. The CDR3 loop is CASSQDSGNTEAFF. CDR3 nucleotide sequence: TGTGCCAGCAGCCAAGATTCGGGGAACACTGAAGCTTTCTTT.

This chain connects TRBV5-4 to TRBJ2-1; 9 bases line up with TRBD2. The length of the CDR3 is 16 residues. Germline assignment: CDR1 SGHNT and CDR2 YYREEE (reference sequence). V lost 4 bases to trimming and J lost 3 bases; unmatched junction nucleotides: 8. The CDR3 reads CASSPMLAGSYNEQFF. CDR3 DNA: TGTGCCAGCAGCCCTATGCTAGCGGGAAGCTACAATGAGCAGTTCTTC.

The chain uses TRBV27 and TRBJ2-7, with D possibly TRBD2 on 5 matching bases. The ends were cut back, 6 bases at V and 7 bases at J, with 16 bases in the middle. Germline V gene lookup returns CDR1 MNHEY and CDR2 SMNVEV (reference sequence). The CDR3 has 13 residues. CDR3 DNA: TGTGCCAGCAGGTCGGCGGGTATCCATGAGCAGTACTTC. It translates to CASRSAGIHEQYF.

Of note for this clone: The sample contains more than one DNA sequence encoding this CDR3. The V gene is TRBV5-1, the J gene TRBJ2-1, with TRBD2 identical over 11 bases. V was clipped by 4 bases and J by 4 bases; unmatched bases: 4. The CDR3 is made up of 15 amino acids. Germline lookup yields CDR1 SGHRS and CDR2 YFSETQ. CDR3 DNA: TGCGCCAGCAGCCCGGGGACTAGCGGTTACAATGAGCAGTTCTTC. This sequence encodes CASSPGTSGYNEQFF.

The rearrangement uses TRBV2 and TRBJ1-5; 12 positions agree with TRBD1. The germline V gene has CDR1 SNHLY and CDR2 FYNNEI. This CDR3 comprises 15 residues. V dropped 6 bases and J dropped 4; count of bases not matched to a gene: 4. CDR3 nucleotide sequence: TGTGCCAGCAGCATGGGACAGGGGGCTAATCAGCCCCAGCATTTT. Protein product: CASSMGQGANQPQHF.

This chain uses TRBV23-1 with TRBJ2-3; no clear D. TRBV23-1 is an ORF for which the function is uncertain. CDR3 length equals 15 residues. V shed 2 bases and J shed 2 bases, with 11 bases lying between them. This CDR3 reads CASSQQAYSTDTQYF. The CDR3 bases are TGCGCCAGCAGTCAACAGGCGTACTCCACAGATACGCAGTATTTT.

V usage is TRBV7-2 and J usage is TRBJ1-4, with D uncertain. Trimming shortened V by 3 bases and J by 3 bases, and 11 bases separated the two germline ends. Per germline, CDR1 SGHTA and CDR2 FQGNSA. The CDR3 is made up of 15 amino acids. The CDR3 DNA sequence: TGTGCCAGCAGCTTCGGTATCACGGCTAATGAAAAACTGTTTTTT. It encodes CASSFGITANEKLFF.

This chain joins TRBV29-1 and TRBJ2-3; weak D call: TRBD2 (6 bases). V was trimmed by 2 bases and J by 0 bases, leaving 12 bases between them. The CDR3 extends over 15 amino acids. The germline CDR1 and CDR2 sequences are SQVTM and ANQGSEA. The chain's CDR3 is CSVERGSGSTDTQYF. CDR3 DNA: TGCAGCGTTGAAAGGGGTAGCGGAAGCACAGATACGCAGTATTTT.

The V gene is TRBV11-1, the J gene TRBJ2-7; 7 bases fit TRBD2. V trimming: 2 bases; J trimming: 0 bases; junction bases outside the gene matches: 1. The V gene's germline CDR1 is SGHAT and CDR2 FQDESV (reference sequence). The CDR3 has 14 amino acids. The CDR3 sequence is CASSLRGVSYEQYF. The CDR3 nucleotides are TGTGCCAGCAGCTTACGGGGGGTCTCCTACGAGCAGTACTTC.

The rearrangement links TRBV18 to TRBJ1-1; 9 bases fit TRBD1. With V trimmed by 3 bases and J by 3 bases, 2 bases remained unmatched. The CDR3 spans 14 residues. Per the germline V gene, CDR1 is KGHSH and CDR2 is LQKENI. CDR3 nucleotide sequence: TGTGCCAGCTCACCGCGGGACAGGGACACTGAAGCTTTCTTT. Protein: CASSPRDRDTEAFF.

About this clone: Other DNA sequences within the sample encode an identical CDR3. The CDR3 DNA follows: TGTGCCAGCAGCTTGACTAGCAGTGGGGAGACCCAGTACTTC. Translated: CASSLTSSGETQYF. This chain uses TRBV7-2 with TRBJ2-5, with TRBD2 matching 7 bases. The CDR3 spans 14 residues. Germline loops: CDR1 SGHTA, CDR2 FQGNSA. The V segment lost 3 bases and the J segment 5 bases; nucleotides outside the gene matches: 6.

This chain links TRBV19 with TRBJ2-1, with D unclear. Germline V gives CDR1 LNHDA, CDR2 SQIVND (reference sequence). The germline V and J ends were trimmed by 7 bases and 0 bases, with 4 bases remaining between them. The CDR3 contains 12 residues. CDR3: CASTSSYNEQFF. The DNA of the CDR3 is TGTGCCAGTACCTCCTCCTACAATGAGCAGTTCTTC.

The genes are TRBV18 and TRBJ2-1; 12 bases align to TRBD1. V lost 3 bases and J lost 6; bases outside the gene matches: 9. There are 17 residues in the CDR3. Looked up from germline, CDR1 is KGHSH and CDR2 is LQKENI. Written as DNA, the CDR3 is TGTGCCAGCTCACCGCTGCCGGGACAGGGGGCGGTCAATGAGCAGTTCTTC. Encoded protein: CASSPLPGQGAVNEQFF.

The rearrangement links TRBV5-6 to TRBJ2-1, with TRBD2 matching 8 bases. The CDR3 consists of 16 residues. Trimming at V came to 0 bases and at J to 4 bases, leaving 6 bases not matched to a gene. CDR1 is SGHDT and CDR2 is YYEEEE in the germline V gene. The CDR3 protein is CASSLASGWEYNEQFF. In nucleotides, the CDR3 is TGTGCCAGCAGCTTGGCTAGCGGGTGGGAGTACAATGAGCAGTTCTTC. The full variable domain, rest sourced from reference TRBV5-6 and TRBJ2-1, is DAGVTQSPTHLIKTRGQQVTLRCSPKSGHDTVSWYQQALGQGPQFIFQYYEEEERQRGNFPDRFSGHQFPNYSSELNVNALLLGDSALYLCASSLASGWEYNEQFFGPGTRLTVL.

CDR3 loop: CASSYRLAVNYEQYF. CDR3 nucleotide sequence: TGTGCCAGCAGTTATCGACTAGCGGTAAACTACGAGCAGTACTTC. The chain has TRBV28 and TRBJ2-7; 9 bases are a match to TRBD2. V lost 4 bases and J lost 3; bases outside the gene matches: 7. This CDR3 has 15 residues. Per germline, CDR1 MDHEN and CDR2 SYDVKM. Looking up the rest from reference TRBV28 and TRBJ2-7 gives the full variable domain: DVKVTQSSRYLVKRTGEKVFLECVQDMDHENMFWYRQDPGLGLRLIYFSYDVKMKEKGDIPEGYSVSREKKERFSLILESASTNQTSMYLCASSYRLAVNYEQYFGPGTRLTVT.

CDR3 sequence (DNA): TGTGCCAGCAGCCCGACGACAGCCTCCTACGAGCAGTACTTC. This encodes CASSPTTASYEQYF. The V gene is TRBV9, the J gene TRBJ2-7; tentative D call: TRBD1 (5 bases). The V gene's germline CDR1 is SGDLS and CDR2 YYNGEE. The CDR3 spans 14 residues. V was cut by 4 bases and J by 0 bases, with 11 bases left in between.

The chain couples TRBV25-1 to TRBJ2-5; tentatively, D is TRBD2 (7 bases). This CDR3 comprises 14 residues. Trimming removed 4 bases at V and 1 base at J, with 10 bases between. CDR1 is MGHDK, CDR2 SYGVNS, per germline. CDR3 sequence reads: CASSVGGGQETQYF. For the CDR3, the DNA is TGTGCCAGCAGTGTAGGGGGGGGCCAAGAGACCCAGTACTTC.